The 9 T cell receptor beta chains given below trace back to one sample, sequenced in a study of cytomegalovirus exposure and HLA in healthy donors (dated by TCRdb to 2017 to 2019). The method behind the library was the immunoSEQ multiplex PCR assay. The table comes from immuneACCESS by way of TCRdb, which keeps in-frame sequences with V and J called. Part of the clones is missing from these tables; in studies checked, under half for an unresolved V gene and the rest for unknown reasons. Present in this sample are 150,000 to 200,000 clones, around 86% of which were seen just once. In total, the top ten clones hold about 1.6% of the sample. Sequencing used PBMCs. The receptors shown here come from a woman under 30 in good health and CMV-seronegative.

V is TRBV10-1 and J is TRBJ1-1; D may be TRBD1 (5 bases). CDR3 length equals 13 residues. Trimming removed 3 bases at V and 6 bases at J, with 11 bases between. The germline V gene has CDR1 WNHNN and CDR2 SYGVQD (reference sequence). The CDR3 coding sequence is TGCGCCAGCAGTGAAACAGGTCAGGCTGAAGCTTTCTTT. Translated, it gives CASSETGQAEAFF.

V and J are TRBV27 and TRBJ2-1; D ambiguous. CDR1 MNHEY and CDR2 SMNVEV come from the germline V gene (reference sequence). The CDR3 runs to 13 residues. V dropped 3 bases and J dropped 5 bases, with 8 bases sitting between them. The CDR3 sequence: CASSFRSNNEQFF. CDR3 nucleotides: TGTGCCAGCAGTTTTAGGAGTAACAATGAGCAGTTCTTC.

V gene TRBV29-1 combines with J gene TRBJ1-2; 7 bases fit TRBD1. The CDR3 has 12 residues. The V gene's germline CDR1 is SQVTM and CDR2 ANQGSEA. CDR3 nucleotides: TGCAGTATAGGGGGCCCATACTATGGCTACACCTTC. It translates to CSIGGPYYGYTF.

This chain connects TRBV11-1 to TRBJ2-7, with D perhaps TRBD1 (5 bases). The germline V and J ends were trimmed by 2 bases and 4 bases, with 15 bases remaining between them. Germline V gene lookup returns CDR1 SGHAT and CDR2 FQDESV (reference sequence). This CDR3 comprises 15 residues. CDR3 nucleotides: TGTGCCAGCAGCTTAAGGCAGGGTGGGTTTTACGAGCAGTACTTC. This gives the protein CASSLRQGGFYEQYF. The complete variable domain, with remaining parts taken from reference TRBV11-1 and TRBJ2-7, reads EAEVAQSPRYKITEKSQAVAFWCDPISGHATLYWYRQILGQGPELLVQFQDESVVDDSQLPKDRFSAERLKGVDSTLKIQPAELGDSAMYLCASSLRQGGFYEQYFGPGTRLTVT.

This clone has more than one count but fewer than ten. This chain connects TRBV10-3 to TRBJ1-2; unclear D gene. The CDR3 has 13 amino acids. V lost 7 bases and J lost 4, with 13 bases in between. Germline loops: CDR1 ENHRY, CDR2 SYGVKD. The CDR3 DNA reads TGTGCCATCACGGGCCCCGAGGGCTATGGCTACACCTTC. Amino acid sequence: CAITGPEGYGYTF.

This clone was counted many times. This chain uses TRBV10-3 with TRBJ2-3; 10 positions agree with TRBD2. Germline-derived CDR1 and CDR2 are ENHRY and SYGVKD. The CDR3 runs 18 residues. Trimming cost V 3 bases and J 6 bases; bases outside gene matches: 15. The DNA for the CDR3 is TGTGCCATCAGTGACTCCAAAGGTAGCGGGGGGCACAAGGATACGCAGTATTTT. Its translation: CAISDSKGSGGHKDTQYF.

The chain joins TRBV7-9 to TRBJ2-5; a weak D match, TRBD2 (6 bases). Per germline, CDR1 SEHNR and CDR2 FQNEAQ (reference sequence). The length of the CDR3 is 17 residues. V lost 1 base to trimming and J lost 5 bases, with 20 bases between them. The CDR3 DNA sequence: TGTGCCAGCAGCTTAGGTACAGGAGGTAACGCGGGGGAGACCCAGTACTTC. This encodes CASSLGTGGNAGETQYF.

This rearrangement joins TRBV7-2 to TRBJ2-3, with TRBD2 matching 13 bases. The CDR3 has 18 amino acids. V was clipped by 5 bases and J by 1 base; unmatched bases: 9. Germline V gives CDR1 SGHTA, CDR2 FQGNSA. Written as DNA, the CDR3 is TGTGCCAGCAGCGAACCGGGACTAGCGGGACGGGGCACAGATACGCAGTATTTT. It translates to CASSEPGLAGRGTDTQYF.

Here the CDR3 DNA reads TGTGCCAGCAGCATTGAGGGCGGCAAAACCTACGAGCAGTACTTC. Translated, it gives CASSIEGGKTYEQYF. The chain links TRBV6-4 to TRBJ2-7, with a weak D call TRBD2 (5 bases). The length of the CDR3 is 15 residues. Germline-derived CDR1 and CDR2 are MRHNA and SNTAGT. V was shortened by 6 bases and J by 2 bases, with 17 bases between the two germline ends.